This T cell receptor beta chain was identified in a study of beta chain features in type 1 diabetes. What was sequenced were expressed TCRB transcripts, since all of the isolated RNA had been reverse transcribed. TCRdb keeps only in-frame clones here, not all; method: immunoSEQ multiplex PCR. Among about 930,000 clones listed, roughly 15% were seen once. CDR1 and CDR2 from the germline V gene are SEHNR and FQNEAQ (reference sequence). Deletions cut 5 bases from V and 3 bases from J, with 14 bases between. This CDR3 spans 14 amino acids. The sample comprised naive CD4+ T cells from blood. The origin of this receptor is a woman aged 18-29 years in good health. The chain has TRBV7-9 and TRBJ2-7; possibly TRBD1 for D (6 bases). CDR3 residues: CASSVPGQIYEQYF. CDR3 coding DNA: TGTGCCAGCAGCGTCCCGGGACAAATCTACGAGCAGTACTTC.